This T cell receptor beta chain stems from a study of cytomegalovirus exposure and HLA in healthy donors. The PCR contained 60 Vbeta and 13 Jbeta primers. TCRdb keeps only in-frame clones here, not all; method: immunoSEQ multiplex PCR. The sample lists approximately 170,000 clones, approximately 59% occurring once. Findings of the study overall: HLA-A and HLA-B allele assignments for most subjects were reportedly predicted accurately using TCR beta sequences. Segments of the TCR beta V type were, in most cases, productive about 87% or about 30% of the time in an earlier analysis. As confirmed in vitro, three CMV-associated chains were specific for CMV antigens. Both high specificity and high sensitivity reportedly marked the classifier's diagnosis of cytomegalovirus status.

With 4 bases removed from V and 11 bases from J, the gap between germline ends came to 9 bases. CDR1 and CDR2 (germline): SEHNR, FQNEAQ (reference sequence). CDR3 length: 11 amino acids. Concerning this clone itself: The antigen is unknown.

The gene calls are TRBV7-9 and TRBJ1-3; D remains unclear. Sequencing was performed on PBMCs. The sequence came from a man in his forties in good health and CMV-seronegative. CDR3 protein: CASSSSQAIYF. As DNA, the CDR3 is TGTGCCAGCAGCTCATCACAAGCCATATATTTT.